This T cell receptor beta chain is from a study of neurological immune-mediated disorders. The CDR3 contains 15 residues. The germline V and J ends were trimmed by 7 bases and 2 bases, with 16 bases remaining between them. Germline V CDR1 and CDR2: MNHEY, SVGAGI. Study conclusions and caveats: When repertoires were grouped phylogenetically, those of 18 of 34 multiple sclerosis patients fell into one related-CDR3 cluster, a possible signature. None of the CDR3 amino acid sequences of expanded clones recurred across subjects, suggesting private repertoires in all groups.

This clonotype was detected many times. Antigen: not known. Unsorted libraries used 2 million PBMCs kept at -80 degrees C. The cDNA was synthesized by 5'RACE incorporating 10-nucleotide random UMIs. Via MiXCR, TCRdb re-called the 5' RACE reads, giving one row per CDR3 protein. Of about 66,000 distinct CDR3 sequences listed, around 3.9% are singletons. The chain combines TRBV6-5 with TRBJ2-3; D is ambiguous. The sequence was collected from a man aged 25-45 years with multiple sclerosis. The sequenced sample was PBMCs. CDR3 coding DNA: TGTGCCAGCACCCCGTTAGGGTATAACACAGATACGCAGTATTTT. The encoded protein is CASTPLGYNTDTQYF.